A selection of T cell receptor beta chains follows, all from one sample in a study of cytomegalovirus exposure and HLA in healthy donors. Assay: immunoSEQ multiplex PCR; the TCRdb copy retains only in-frame clones and omits some. This sample has approximately 180,000 clones, with roughly 82% found just once. Sequenced input: PBMCs. These receptor sequences come from a woman aged 18-29 years in good health and CMV-seronegative. The CDR3 runs from the conserved cysteine through the conserved F or W. Each record gives: clone size, J gene, D gene, V gene, CDR3 length, CDR3 protein, CDR3 DNA. A D gene is named only where the DNA matches it firmly. The size of a clone is reported for some rows only, either as once, few or many, or as a class for expanded clones.

NA,TRBJ1-1,TRBD1,TRBV28,17,CASSLGTGIPLNTEAFF,TGTGCCAGCAGTCTCGGGACAGGGATCCCTCTTAACACTGAAGCTTTCTTT
once,TRBJ1-2,NA,TRBV12-5,17,CASGLVPGLPLRYGYTF,TGTGCTAGTGGTTTGGTACCTGGGCTCCCCCTTAGATATGGCTACACCTTC
NA,TRBJ2-7,TRBD2,TRBV5-1,14,CASSPGTRDDEQYF,TGCGCCAGCAGCCCCGGGACTAGGGACGACGAGCAGTACTTC
NA,TRBJ2-5,TRBD1,TRBV5-1,14,CASSLDRGIETQYF,TGCGCCAGCAGCTTGGACAGGGGAATCGAGACCCAGTACTTC
NA,TRBJ1-4,TRBD1,TRBV6-1,16,CASSGPGQGVNEKLFF,TGTGCCAGCAGTGGTCCGGGACAGGGGGTTAATGAAAAACTGTTTTTT
NA,TRBJ1-3,NA,TRBV6-4,13,CASRKVDGNTIYF,TGTGCCAGCAGAAAAGTAGATGGAAACACCATATATTTT
NA,TRBJ1-2,NA,TRBV9,13,CASSVAVNYGYTF,TGTGCCAGCAGCGTAGCGGTTAACTATGGCTACACCTTC
NA,TRBJ2-1,TRBD1,TRBV5-4,16,CASSSKGQERYTEQFF,TGTGCCAGCAGCTCAAAAGGACAGGAACGGTACACTGAGCAGTTCTTC
NA,TRBJ2-1,NA,TRBV4-1,17,CASSQAGGRSSYNEQFF,TGCGCCAGCAGCCAAGCCGGAGGACGGTCGTCCTACAATGAGCAGTTCTTC
NA,TRBJ1-2,NA,TRBV4-1,14,CASSQTRLNYGYTF,TGCGCCAGCAGCCAAACCAGGTTAAACTATGGCTACACCTTC
NA,TRBJ2-2,TRBD1,TRBV29-1,13,CSGRDRESGELFF,TGCAGCGGCCGGGACAGGGAGTCCGGGGAGCTGTTTTTT
NA,TRBJ1-1,TRBD1,TRBV5-6,15,CASSWRDRSATEAFF,TGTGCCAGCAGCTGGCGGGACAGGTCTGCCACTGAAGCTTTCTTT
NA,TRBJ1-4,NA,TRBV27,15,CASRPTSATNEKLFF,TGTGCCAGCAGGCCCACAAGCGCAACTAATGAAAAACTGTTTTTT
NA,TRBJ2-4,NA,TRBV5-1,14,CASSLYLAKNIQYF,TGCGCCAGCAGCTTGTACTTAGCCAAAAACATTCAGTACTTC
NA,TRBJ2-7,NA,TRBV27,13,CASMEIDDDEQYF,TGTGCCAGCATGGAGATCGACGACGACGAGCAGTACTTC
NA,TRBJ2-2,NA,TRBV5-1,16,CASSLSAFGNTGELFF,TGCGCCAGCAGCTTGTCCGCCTTCGGGAACACCGGGGAGCTGTTTTTT
NA,TRBJ1-6,TRBD1,TRBV5-4,18,CASSIKGAGWSYNSPLHF,TGTGCCAGCAGCATAAAGGGGGCGGGTTGGTCCTATAATTCACCCCTCCACTTT
NA,TRBJ1-2,NA,TRBV5-4,15,CASSSGVVRGYGYTF,TGTGCCAGCAGCTCCGGAGTTGTAAGGGGCTATGGCTACACCTTC
NA,TRBJ1-5,NA,TRBV5-1,16,CASSLLKGHSNQPQHF,TGCGCCAGCAGCCTTCTTAAGGGACATAGCAATCAGCCCCAGCATTTT
NA,TRBJ2-7,NA,TRBV9,15,CASSVTDYGVTGQYF,TGTGCCAGCAGCGTAACCGACTATGGGGTCACGGGGCAGTACTTC
NA,TRBJ1-2,TRBD1,TRBV28,15,CASSLGQGGPAGYTF,TGTGCCAGCAGTTTGGGTCAGGGGGGCCCGGCGGGCTACACCTTC
NA,TRBJ2-1,NA,TRBV10-1,13,CASSPTSYNEQFF,TGCGCCAGCAGCCCTACTTCGTACAATGAGCAGTTCTTC
NA,TRBJ2-2,TRBD2,TRBV7-6,19,CASRRGISSAGGSTGELFF,TGTGCCAGCAGACGAGGGATCTCTTCTGCGGGAGGTAGCACCGGGGAGCTGTTTTTT
NA,TRBJ2-1,TRBD2,TRBV14,16,CASSPRVAGVYNEQFF,TGTGCCAGCAGCCCTCGAGTAGCGGGAGTTTACAATGAGCAGTTCTTC
NA,TRBJ1-1,NA,TRBV30,11,CAWSGSGEAFF,TGTGCCTGGAGTGGGAGTGGTGAAGCTTTCTTT
NA,TRBJ2-1,NA,TRBV5-1,14,CASSLGQTYNEQFF,TGCGCCAGCAGCTTGGGGCAGACATACAATGAGCAGTTCTTC
NA,TRBJ2-5,TRBD1,TRBV5-1,17,CASSPTPGTGGEETQYF,TGCGCCAGCAGCCCGACTCCCGGGACAGGGGGCGAGGAGACCCAGTACTTC
NA,TRBJ2-1,NA,TRBV19,14,CASRPGAKGNEQFF,TGTGCCAGTAGGCCTGGGGCGAAGGGCAATGAGCAGTTCTTC
NA,TRBJ1-1,NA,TRBV7-9,13,CASSQDTDTEAFF,TGTGCCAGCAGCCAGGACACCGACACTGAAGCTTTCTTT
NA,TRBJ1-2,TRBD1,TRBV18,17,CASSPGTGVYRGYGYTF,TGTGCCAGCTCACCCGGGACAGGGGTATATCGCGGCTATGGCTACACCTTC
NA,TRBJ2-5,TRBD2,TRBV7-7,14,CASSPTSGVETQYF,TGTGCCAGCAGTCCGACTAGCGGCGTGGAGACCCAGTACTTC
NA,TRBJ1-2,NA,TRBV2,15,CASSEFSGMNYGYTF,TGTGCCAGCAGTGAATTTTCAGGGATGAACTATGGCTACACCTTC
NA,TRBJ1-2,TRBD1,TRBV4-1,14,CASSQADRVYGYTF,TGCGCCAGCAGCCAAGCGGACAGGGTATATGGCTACACCTTC
NA,TRBJ1-2,TRBD1,TRBV6-5,13,CASIDRVGYGYTF,TGTGCCAGCATTGACAGGGTTGGCTATGGCTACACCTTC
NA,TRBJ1-3,NA,TRBV5-5,13,CASSPMRGNTIYF,TGTGCCAGCAGTCCCATGCGGGGAAACACCATATATTTT
NA,TRBJ2-7,TRBD2,TRBV19,19,CASSTRLAGADDEPYEQYF,TGTGCCAGTAGTACCCGACTAGCGGGAGCCGACGACGAACCCTACGAGCAGTACTTC
NA,TRBJ2-2,NA,TRBV25-1,15,CASSESGIDTGELFF,TGTGCCAGCAGTGAATCCGGGATCGACACCGGGGAGCTGTTTTTT
NA,TRBJ2-2,NA,TRBV5-5,17,CASRGGQTPDLTGELFF,TGTGCCAGCAGGGGTGGGCAGACGCCCGATCTCACCGGGGAGCTGTTTTTT
NA,TRBJ1-1,NA,TRBV7-8,13,CASSLGEGTKAFF,TGTGCCAGCAGCTTAGGGGAAGGGACTAAAGCTTTCTTT
few,TRBJ2-5,NA,TRBV7-6,16,CASSLVRGGGKETQYF,TGTGCCAGCAGCTTAGTTCGGGGAGGTGGGAAGGAGACCCAGTACTTC
once,TRBJ1-1,TRBD1,TRBV29-1,15,CSVGPGTGWNTEAFF,TGCAGCGTTGGTCCCGGGACAGGATGGAACACTGAAGCTTTCTTT
NA,TRBJ2-1,NA,TRBV19,14,CASSIPGLGNEQFF,TGTGCCAGTAGTATTCCAGGACTTGGCAATGAGCAGTTCTTC
NA,TRBJ1-5,TRBD1,TRBV5-1,20,CASSLGIRRGRPYSNQPQHF,TGCGCCAGCAGCTTGGGGATCCGCAGGGGGCGCCCCTATAGCAATCAGCCCCAGCATTTT
NA,TRBJ2-2,NA,TRBV5-1,14,CASSLDSLTGELFF,TGCGCCAGCAGCTTGGACAGCCTCACCGGGGAGCTGTTTTTT
NA,TRBJ2-7,TRBD1,TRBV19,13,CASRGRGYYEQYF,TGTGCCAGTAGGGGCAGGGGGTACTACGAGCAGTACTTC
NA,TRBJ1-2,TRBD1,TRBV28,14,CASSYQGDIYGYTF,TGTGCCAGCAGTTATCAGGGGGACATATATGGCTACACCTTC
NA,TRBJ1-2,NA,TRBV6-1,13,CASSVQGNYGYTF,TGTGCCAGCAGTGTGCAGGGTAACTATGGCTACACCTTC
NA,TRBJ1-2,NA,TRBV29-1,15,CSVVPRSGLNYGYTF,TGCAGCGTTGTACCCCGGTCAGGGCTGAACTATGGCTACACCTTC
NA,TRBJ2-3,TRBD2,TRBV9,17,CASSVERASGRTDTQYF,TGTGCCAGCAGCGTAGAAAGGGCTAGCGGGAGGACAGATACGCAGTATTTT
few,TRBJ2-2,TRBD1,TRBV7-6,14,CASSLTGGIGELFF,TGTGCCAGCAGCTTAACAGGGGGGATCGGGGAGCTGTTTTTT
NA,TRBJ2-5,TRBD1,TRBV10-3,14,CAIRSDRVQETQYF,TGTGCCATCAGGTCGGACAGGGTTCAAGAGACCCAGTACTTC
NA,TRBJ1-1,TRBD1,TRBV11-2,16,CASSPRDRGMNTEAFF,TGTGCCAGCAGCCCCCGGGACAGGGGAATGAACACTGAAGCTTTCTTT
once,TRBJ2-5,NA,TRBV5-5,13,CASSYLPEETQYF,TGTGCCAGCAGCTATCTACCCGAAGAGACCCAGTACTTC
NA,TRBJ2-2,NA,TRBV6-5,14,CASSIGVATGELFF,TGTGCCAGCAGTATAGGAGTAGCCACCGGGGAGCTGTTTTTT
NA,TRBJ1-2,NA,TRBV20-1,10,CSALQNGYTF,TGCAGTGCCCTTCAGAATGGCTACACCTTC
NA,TRBJ1-1,NA,TRBV19,13,CASSIGTGSGAFF,TGTGCCAGTAGTATCGGAACAGGCTCGGGTGCTTTCTTT
NA,TRBJ2-3,TRBD2,TRBV14,16,CASSHGREGPGDTQYF,TGTGCCAGCAGCCATGGGCGGGAGGGCCCCGGAGATACGCAGTATTTT
NA,TRBJ2-1,NA,TRBV19,14,CASSTARLVNEQFF,TGTGCCAGTAGTACTGCCCGACTTGTTAATGAGCAGTTCTTC
NA,TRBJ1-1,NA,TRBV19,14,CASSRSHRNTEAFF,TGTGCCAGTAGTCGCTCGCATAGGAACACTGAAGCTTTCTTT